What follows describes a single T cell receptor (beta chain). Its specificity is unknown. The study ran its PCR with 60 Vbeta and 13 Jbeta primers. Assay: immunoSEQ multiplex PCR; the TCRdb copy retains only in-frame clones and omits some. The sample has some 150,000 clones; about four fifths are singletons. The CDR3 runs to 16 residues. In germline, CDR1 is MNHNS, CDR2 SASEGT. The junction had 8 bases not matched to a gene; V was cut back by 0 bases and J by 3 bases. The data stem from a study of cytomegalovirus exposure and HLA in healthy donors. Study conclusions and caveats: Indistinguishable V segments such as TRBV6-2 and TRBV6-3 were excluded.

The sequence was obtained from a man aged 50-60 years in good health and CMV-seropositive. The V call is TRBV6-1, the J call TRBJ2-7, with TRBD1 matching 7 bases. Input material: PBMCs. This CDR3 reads CASSEAVGGYLYEQYF. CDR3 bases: TGTGCCAGCAGTGAAGCGGTAGGGGGCTATCTCTACGAGCAGTACTTC.